The clone carrying this T cell receptor beta chain was observed many times. Antigen: not known. The data were obtained in a study of T-cell reconstitution after alpha-beta-depleted transplantation in children. Study findings and constraints: Newly generated T cells supplied most T-cell counts and diversity one year post-transplant.

TCRbeta library construction was performed incorporating unique molecular identifiers. TCRdb called the PCR reads again in MiXCR, with one record for every CDR3 protein. Found here are around 200,000 distinct CDR3 sequences, 11% of them singletons; the top ten hold approximately 30%. The TCR originated in a child in the first two years of life with acute myeloid leukemia, due to receive a stem cell transplant. This specimen consisted of PBMCs, obtained before TCRalphabeta/CD19-depleted stem cell transplant.

The CDR3 region is CSVMAPVSGNTEAFF. CDR3 nucleotides: TGCAGCGTTATGGCCCCGGTATCGGGGAACACTGAAGCTTTCTTT. The rearrangement uses TRBV29-1 and TRBJ1-1; D gene unclear. The CDR3 totals 15 residues. The germline V gene encodes CDR1 SQVTM and CDR2 ANQGSEA. Trimming shortened V by 5 bases and J by 1 base, and 17 bases separated the two germline ends.